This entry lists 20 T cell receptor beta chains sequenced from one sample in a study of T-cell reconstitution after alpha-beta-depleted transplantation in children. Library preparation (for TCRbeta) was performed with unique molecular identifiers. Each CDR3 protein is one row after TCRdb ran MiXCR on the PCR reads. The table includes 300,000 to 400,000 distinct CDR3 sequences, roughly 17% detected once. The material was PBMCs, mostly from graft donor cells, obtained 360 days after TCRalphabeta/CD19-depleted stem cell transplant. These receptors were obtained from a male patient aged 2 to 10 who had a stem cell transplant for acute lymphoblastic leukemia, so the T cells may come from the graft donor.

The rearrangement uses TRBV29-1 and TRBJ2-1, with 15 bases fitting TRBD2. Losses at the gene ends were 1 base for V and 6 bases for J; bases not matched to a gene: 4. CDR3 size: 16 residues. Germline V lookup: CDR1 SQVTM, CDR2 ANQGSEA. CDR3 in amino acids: CSVEVWGLAGGNEQFF. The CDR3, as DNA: TGCAGCGTTGAAGTCTGGGGACTAGCGGGAGGCAATGAGCAGTTCTTC.

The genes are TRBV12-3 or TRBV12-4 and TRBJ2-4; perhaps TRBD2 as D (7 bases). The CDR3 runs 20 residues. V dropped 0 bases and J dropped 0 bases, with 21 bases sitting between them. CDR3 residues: CASSLAGGLNPELAKNIQYF. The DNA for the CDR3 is TGTGCCAGCAGTTTAGCGGGGGGGCTTAACCCGGAGCTAGCCAAAAACATTCAGTACTTC.

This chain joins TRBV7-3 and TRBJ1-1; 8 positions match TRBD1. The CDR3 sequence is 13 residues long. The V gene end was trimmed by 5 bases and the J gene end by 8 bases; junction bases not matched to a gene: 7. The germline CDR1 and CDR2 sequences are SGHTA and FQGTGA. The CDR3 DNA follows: TGTGCCAGCAGCACGCACAGGGGGGCGGAAGCTTTCTTT. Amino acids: CASSTHRGAEAFF.

The CDR3 sequence is CASRPQGSETQYF. The CDR3 nucleotides are TGTGCCAGCAGACCCCAGGGCTCGGAGACCCAGTACTTC. The V and J genes are TRBV6-2 or TRBV6-3 and TRBJ2-5, with a tentative D call TRBD1 (5 bases). Germline CDR1 MNHEY, CDR2 SVGEGT. The CDR3 is made up of 13 amino acids. Trimming cost V 6 bases and J 5 bases, with 13 bases left between them.

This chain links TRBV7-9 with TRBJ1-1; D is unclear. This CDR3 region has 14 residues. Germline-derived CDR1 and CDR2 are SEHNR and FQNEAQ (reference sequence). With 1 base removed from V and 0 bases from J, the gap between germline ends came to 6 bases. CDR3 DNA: TGTGCCAGCAGCTTAGACGGATTGAACACTGAAGCTTTCTTT. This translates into CASSLDGLNTEAFF.

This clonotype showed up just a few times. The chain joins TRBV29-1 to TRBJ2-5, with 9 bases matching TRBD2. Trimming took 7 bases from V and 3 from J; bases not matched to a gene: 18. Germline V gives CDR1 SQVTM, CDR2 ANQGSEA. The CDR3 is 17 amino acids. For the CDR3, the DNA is TGCAGCGCCCCGACCCACCTCTCAGTAGCGGGAGAAGAGACCCAGTACTTC. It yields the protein CSAPTHLSVAGEETQYF.

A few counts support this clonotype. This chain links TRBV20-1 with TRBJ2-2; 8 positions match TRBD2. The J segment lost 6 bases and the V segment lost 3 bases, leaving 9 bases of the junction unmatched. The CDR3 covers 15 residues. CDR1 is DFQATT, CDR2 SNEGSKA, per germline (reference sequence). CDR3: CSASWSGSQAGELFF. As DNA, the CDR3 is TGCAGTGCTAGCTGGAGCGGGAGTCAGGCCGGGGAGCTGTTTTTT.

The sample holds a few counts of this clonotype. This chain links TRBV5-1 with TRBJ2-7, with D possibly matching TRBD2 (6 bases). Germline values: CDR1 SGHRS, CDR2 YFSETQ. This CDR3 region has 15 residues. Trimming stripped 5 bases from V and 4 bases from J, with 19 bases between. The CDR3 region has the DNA TGCGCCAGCAGGGGGACTGTTTCGTTGGTGTACGAGCAGTACTTC. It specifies CASRGTVSLVYEQYF.

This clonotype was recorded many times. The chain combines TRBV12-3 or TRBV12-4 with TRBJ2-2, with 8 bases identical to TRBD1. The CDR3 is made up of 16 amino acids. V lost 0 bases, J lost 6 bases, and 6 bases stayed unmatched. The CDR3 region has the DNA TGTGCCAGCAGTTTAGCGTGGACAGGGTCCGCCGGGGAGCTGTTTTTT. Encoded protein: CASSLAWTGSAGELFF.

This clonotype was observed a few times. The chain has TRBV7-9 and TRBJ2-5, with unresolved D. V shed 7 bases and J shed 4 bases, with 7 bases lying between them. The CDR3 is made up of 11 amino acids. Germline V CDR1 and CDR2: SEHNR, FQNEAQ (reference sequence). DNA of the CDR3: TGTGCCAGCACCTGGGGAGAGACCCAGTACTTC. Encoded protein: CASTWGETQYF.

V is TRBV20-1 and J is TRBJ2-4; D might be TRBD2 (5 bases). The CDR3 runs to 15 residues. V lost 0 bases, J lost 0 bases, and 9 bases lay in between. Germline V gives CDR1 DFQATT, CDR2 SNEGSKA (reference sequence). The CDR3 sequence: CSAREGLQAKNIQYF. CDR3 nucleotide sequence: TGCAGTGCTAGAGAAGGACTCCAAGCCAAAAACATTCAGTACTTC.

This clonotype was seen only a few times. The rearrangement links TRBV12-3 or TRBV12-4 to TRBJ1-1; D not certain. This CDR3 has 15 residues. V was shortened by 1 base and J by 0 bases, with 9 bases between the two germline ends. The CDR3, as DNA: TGTGCCAGCAGTTTAGGGGCAGGCCTGAACACTGAAGCTTTCTTT. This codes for CASSLGAGLNTEAFF.

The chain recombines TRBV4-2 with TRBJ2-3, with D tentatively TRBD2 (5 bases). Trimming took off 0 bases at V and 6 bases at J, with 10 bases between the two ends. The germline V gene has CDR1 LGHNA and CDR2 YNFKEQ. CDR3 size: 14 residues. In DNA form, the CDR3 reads TGTGCCAGCAGCCAAGAGCGGGCACAGGATACGCAGTATTTT. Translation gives CASSQERAQDTQYF.

The CDR3 region is CAISDSAGTTETQYF. CDR3 sequence (DNA): TGTGCCATCAGTGACTCAGCGGGTACTACGGAGACCCAGTACTTC. The rearrangement joins TRBV10-3 to TRBJ2-5, with D perhaps matching TRBD2 (6 bases). Germline V gives CDR1 ENHRY, CDR2 SYGVKD. The CDR3 has 15 residues. V lost 3 bases and J lost 5, with 16 bases in between.

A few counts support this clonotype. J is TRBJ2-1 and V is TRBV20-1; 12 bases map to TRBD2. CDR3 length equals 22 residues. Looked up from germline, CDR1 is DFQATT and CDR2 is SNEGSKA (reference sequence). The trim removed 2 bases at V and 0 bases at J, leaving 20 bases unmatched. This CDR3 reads CSARLGGLAGDTEWDSYNEQFF. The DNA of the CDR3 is TGCAGTGCTAGACTAGGGGGACTAGCGGGCGACACTGAATGGGACTCCTACAATGAGCAGTTCTTC.

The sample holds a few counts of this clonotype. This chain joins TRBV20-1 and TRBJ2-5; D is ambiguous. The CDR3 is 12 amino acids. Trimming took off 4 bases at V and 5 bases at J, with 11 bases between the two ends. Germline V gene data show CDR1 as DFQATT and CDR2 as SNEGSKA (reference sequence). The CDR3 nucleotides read TGCAGTGCTACCGACTGGTGGGAGACCCAGTACTTC. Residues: CSATDWWETQYF.

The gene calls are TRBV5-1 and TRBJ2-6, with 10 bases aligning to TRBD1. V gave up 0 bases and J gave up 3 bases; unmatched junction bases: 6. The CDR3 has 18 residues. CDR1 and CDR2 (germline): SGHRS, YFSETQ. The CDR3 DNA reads TGCGCCAGCAGCTTGGCCGACAGGGGGCGGTTTGGGGCCAACGTCCTGACTTTC. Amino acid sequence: CASSLADRGRFGANVLTF.

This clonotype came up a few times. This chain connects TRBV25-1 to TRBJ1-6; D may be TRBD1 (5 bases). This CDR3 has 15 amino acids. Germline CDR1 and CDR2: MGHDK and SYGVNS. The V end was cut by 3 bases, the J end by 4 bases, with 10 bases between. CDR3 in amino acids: CASSEPGGYNSPLHF. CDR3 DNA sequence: TGTGCCAGCAGTGAGCCCGGGGGGTATAATTCACCCCTCCACTTT.

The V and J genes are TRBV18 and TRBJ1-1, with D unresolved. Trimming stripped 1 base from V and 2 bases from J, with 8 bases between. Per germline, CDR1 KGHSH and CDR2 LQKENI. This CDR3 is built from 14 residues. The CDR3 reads CASSPQRINTEAFF. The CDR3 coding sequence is TGTGCCAGCTCACCACAGCGGATAAACACTGAAGCTTTCTTT.

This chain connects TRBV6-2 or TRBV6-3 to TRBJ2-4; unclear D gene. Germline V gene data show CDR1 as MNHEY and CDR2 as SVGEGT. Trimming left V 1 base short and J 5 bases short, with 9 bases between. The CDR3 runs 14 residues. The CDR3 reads CASSYWQIENIQYF. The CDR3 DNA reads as TGTGCCAGCAGTTACTGGCAGATCGAAAACATTCAGTACTTC.